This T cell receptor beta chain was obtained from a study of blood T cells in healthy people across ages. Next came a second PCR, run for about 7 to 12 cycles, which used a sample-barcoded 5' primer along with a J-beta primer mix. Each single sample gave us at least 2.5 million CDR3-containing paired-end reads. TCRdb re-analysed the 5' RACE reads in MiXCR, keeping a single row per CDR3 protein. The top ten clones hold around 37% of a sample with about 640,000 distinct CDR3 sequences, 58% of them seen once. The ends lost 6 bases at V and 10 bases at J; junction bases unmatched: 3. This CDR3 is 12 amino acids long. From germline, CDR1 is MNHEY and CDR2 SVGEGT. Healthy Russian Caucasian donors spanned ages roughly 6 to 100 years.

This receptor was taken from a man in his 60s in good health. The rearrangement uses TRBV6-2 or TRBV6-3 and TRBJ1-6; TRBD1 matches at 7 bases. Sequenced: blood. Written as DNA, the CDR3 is TGTGCCAGCAGCCGGACAGGCTCACCCCTCCACTTT. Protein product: CASSRTGSPLHF.